Listed here are 28 T cell receptor beta chains from one sample, sequenced in a study of regulatory T cells in long-lasting Graves disease. According to the study, TCR beta libraries were built with iRepertoire HTBI primers and CDR3-region Arm-PCR. TCRdb re-analysed the multiplex PCR reads in MiXCR, keeping a single row per CDR3 protein. The sample consists of more than 650,000 distinct CDR3 sequences, around 30% of them appearing once. Time point specified: persistent/refractory GD, antithyroid drugs over 5 years with positive TRAb. Following extraction of RNA from PBMCs, that RNA was used to make the TCR library. This sample comprised peripheral blood mononuclear cells (PBMCs), obtained when the disease was refractory, from a patient treated with antithyroid drugs. The source of these receptors is a female donor with Graves disease.

This clonotype was seen repeatedly, ten times or more. The chain is built from TRBV11-1 and TRBJ1-6; D gene uncertain. CDR1 is SGHAT and CDR2 is FQDESV in the germline V gene (reference sequence). The CDR3 contains 14 residues. Trimming removed 5 bases at V and 9 bases at J, with 14 bases between. This CDR3 is CASSVSRGGSPLHF. DNA of the CDR3: TGTGCCAGCAGCGTGTCTCGGGGTGGTTCACCCCTCCACTTT.

This clonotype was detected only a few times. The chain is built from TRBV19 and TRBJ2-5, with TRBD1 as a possible D gene (6 bases). Germline CDR1 and CDR2: LNHDA and SQIVND (reference sequence). CDR3 length: 13 amino acids. The V end lost 6 bases, the J end lost 1 base, and 9 bases lay between the germline ends. This chain's CDR3 is CASRRTVQETQYF. In nucleotides, the CDR3 is TGTGCCAGTAGGCGGACAGTCCAAGAGACCCAGTACTTC.

This clonotype was counted at least ten times. The gene calls are TRBV20-1 and TRBJ2-2; D is unclear. This CDR3 region has 13 residues. From germline, CDR1 is DFQATT and CDR2 SNEGSKA (reference sequence). Trimming stripped 6 bases from V and 1 base from J, with 9 bases between. This chain's CDR3 is CSAGILNTGELFF. The CDR3 DNA reads TGCAGTGCGGGAATTTTGAACACCGGGGAGCTGTTTTTT.

This chain links TRBV27 with TRBJ1-6, with TRBD1 matching 8 bases. V gave up 3 bases and J gave up 7 bases; unmatched junction bases: 8. The germline CDR1 and CDR2 sequences are MNHEY and SMNVEV (reference sequence). The CDR3 is made up of 16 amino acids. CDR3 nucleotides: TGTGCCAGCAGTTTCGCACGGACAGGGAGAAATTCACCCCTCCACTTT. It translates to CASSFARTGRNSPLHF.

This clonotype has only a few counts. In DNA form, the CDR3 reads TGCAGCGTTGGCTCCTCACTGGGTGAAAAACTGTTTTTT. It is translated as CSVGSSLGEKLFF. The chain uses TRBV29-1 and TRBJ1-4; D is uncertain. V lost 4 bases, J lost 7 bases, and 13 bases lay in between. Germline lookup yields CDR1 SQVTM and CDR2 ANQGSEA. This CDR3 region has 13 residues.

The chain is built from TRBV29-1 and TRBJ2-3; D gene ambiguous. Trimming removed 7 bases at V and 4 bases at J, with 12 bases between. CDR1 is SQVTM and CDR2 is ANQGSEA in the germline V gene. The CDR3 is 12 amino acids. DNA for the CDR3: TGCAGCGGGAACCTGGAAGCAGATACGCAGTATTTT. Its translation: CSGNLEADTQYF.

The chain combines TRBV7-9 with TRBJ2-5, with a possible D match to TRBD1 (6 bases). This CDR3 spans 16 amino acids. The V and J ends lost 0 bases and 5 bases respectively, with 16 bases between them. In germline, CDR1 is SEHNR, CDR2 FQNEAQ (reference sequence). CDR3 DNA: TGTGCCAGCAGCTTAGCGGGATCAGGGGCGCGGGAGACCCAGTACTTC. Protein sequence: CASSLAGSGARETQYF.

This clonotype has more than one count but fewer than ten. The genes are TRBV6-1 and TRBJ2-7; either TRBD1 or TRBD2 may supply D (6 bases each). The germline V and J ends were trimmed by 1 base and 2 bases, with 9 bases remaining between them. The CDR3 sequence is 14 residues long. From germline, CDR1 is MNHNS and CDR2 SASEGT. CDR3 loop: CASSEDRGPYEQYF. CDR3 bases: TGTGCCAGCAGTGAAGACCGGGGGCCCTACGAGCAGTACTTC.

This clonotype turned up a few times. Its ends do not fully match the called genes, so a read error is possible. V is TRBV12-3 or TRBV12-4 and J is TRBJ1-1, with D perhaps matching TRBD1 (5 bases). This CDR3 comprises 13 residues. Written as DNA, the CDR3 is TGTGCCAGCAGTACCAGGGTGAACACTGGAGCTTTCTTT. Translated, it gives CASSTRVNTGAFF.

This clonotype was counted between two and nine times. This CDR3 is CSARLASRIEGGELFF. The CDR3 nucleotides are TGCAGTGCTAGACTAGCCTCCAGGATCGAGGGCGGGGAGCTGTTTTTT. This rearrangement joins TRBV20-1 to TRBJ2-2; tentative D call: TRBD2 (5 bases). Trimming pared 2 bases from V and 7 bases from J, leaving 20 bases between. The CDR3 loop spans 16 amino acids. Germline V gene sequence: CDR1 DFQATT, CDR2 SNEGSKA (reference sequence).

This clonotype was observed a few times. The V gene is TRBV7-3, the J gene TRBJ2-2; D not resolved. CDR1 and CDR2 from the germline V gene are SGHTA and FQGTGA. This CDR3 has 14 amino acids. V was pared by 5 bases and J by 4 bases, with 11 bases between. CDR3 DNA: TGTGCCAGCAGCAAAGACACACTCACCGGGGAGCTGTTTTTT. It is translated as CASSKDTLTGELFF.

The V and J genes are TRBV19 and TRBJ2-7; TRBD1 matches at 8 bases. Germline assignment: CDR1 LNHDA and CDR2 SQIVND (reference sequence). This CDR3 is 15 amino acids long. V shed 0 bases and J 2 bases; nucleotides not matched to a gene: 3. This CDR3 reads CASSIDETGAYEQYF. CDR3 DNA: TGTGCCAGTAGTATAGACGAGACAGGGGCCTACGAGCAGTACTTC.

The J gene is TRBJ1-4, the V gene TRBV12-3 or TRBV12-4; no firm D call. This CDR3 comprises 13 residues. V lost 9 bases to trimming and J lost 0 bases, with 8 bases between them. The CDR3 here is CASKLATNEKLFF. The DNA of the CDR3 is TGTGCCAGTAAACTTGCAACTAATGAAAAACTGTTTTTT.

In this sample, this clonotype turned up a few times. This chain uses TRBV12-3 or TRBV12-4 with TRBJ2-7; perhaps TRBD1 as D (6 bases). CDR3 length: 14 amino acids. The V end was cut by 6 bases, the J end by 2 bases, with 14 bases between. Written as DNA, the CDR3 is TGTGCCAGCAGGCCCCTTACAGGGACCTACGAGCAGTACTTC. Residues: CASRPLTGTYEQYF.

This clonotype has just a few counts. CDR3 sequence: CASSYTGSEQYF. DNA for the CDR3: TGTGCCAGCAGTTACACGGGGAGCGAGCAGTACTTC. This rearrangement joins TRBV6-9 to TRBJ2-7; tentative D call: TRBD2 (5 bases). V was clipped by 3 bases and J by 6 bases, with 9 bases between them. Per the germline V gene, CDR1 is MNHGY and CDR2 is SVAAGI. The CDR3 sequence is 12 residues long.

This clonotype was observed many times. The rearrangement joins TRBV11-2 to TRBJ2-7; D remains unclear. Deletions cut 10 bases from V and 2 bases from J, with 12 bases between. Per the germline V gene, CDR1 is SGHAT and CDR2 is FQNNGV. The CDR3 covers 12 residues. Here the CDR3 reads CATLGFTYEQYF. As DNA, the CDR3 is TGTGCCACTCTGGGTTTCACCTACGAGCAGTACTTC.

This clonotype was seen a few times. This chain connects TRBV6-1 to TRBJ2-2; the D gene is possibly TRBD1 (6 bases). The V gene lost 5 bases and the J gene lost 7 bases, with 11 bases spanning the gap. The germline CDR1 and CDR2 sequences are MNHNS and SASEGT. This CDR3 comprises 13 residues. CDR3 loop: CASSITGNGELFF. The CDR3 nucleotides are TGTGCCAGCAGTATCACAGGGAACGGGGAGCTGTTTTTT.

The rearrangement links TRBV3-1 to TRBJ2-3; D might be TRBD1 (6 bases). The CDR3 extends over 13 amino acids. Germline V CDR1 and CDR2: LGHDT, YNNKEL (reference sequence). The V end was cut by 4 bases, the J end by 4 bases, with 9 bases between. CDR3 sequence: CASSRGGADTQYF. In nucleotides, the CDR3 is TGTGCCAGCAGCCGAGGGGGAGCAGATACGCAGTATTTT.

The genes are TRBV6-5 and TRBJ1-2, with 7 bases fitting TRBD1. This CDR3 has 15 residues. J was trimmed by 1 base and V by 2 bases; bases with no gene match: 4. Germline V gene data show CDR1 as MNHEY and CDR2 as SVGAGI. The CDR3 DNA reads as TGTGCCAGCAGTTACGGGGACAGCGATAACTATGGCTACACCTTC. Its translation is CASSYGDSDNYGYTF.

V usage is TRBV29-1 and J usage is TRBJ1-1, with D unclear. Germline V gene data show CDR1 as SQVTM and CDR2 as ANQGSEA. Deletions cut 2 bases from V and 7 bases from J, with 8 bases between. The length of the CDR3 is 11 residues. The CDR3 loop is CSVESGSEAFF. The CDR3 DNA reads TGCAGCGTTGAAAGTGGCAGTGAAGCTTTCTTT.

This clonotype came up a few times. The chain uses TRBV20-1 and TRBJ1-6; D gene uncertain. The CDR3 extends over 19 amino acids. Germline V gene lookup returns CDR1 DFQATT and CDR2 SNEGSKA (reference sequence). V was cut by 0 bases and J by 0 bases, with 18 bases left in between. This CDR3 is CSARDNRPDGSSYNSPLHF. The CDR3 region has the DNA TGCAGTGCTAGAGATAATCGGCCCGATGGGAGCTCCTATAATTCACCCCTCCACTTT.

This clonotype was seen only a few times. The rearrangement links TRBV2 to TRBJ1-5; D not certain. Trimming removed 1 base at V and 0 bases at J, with 7 bases between. The CDR3 covers 15 residues. CDR1 and CDR2 (germline): SNHLY, FYNNEI. Here the CDR3 DNA reads TGTGCCAGCAGTGAAGTTGCGTATAGCAATCAGCCCCAGCATTTT. Translation: CASSEVAYSNQPQHF.

This clonotype was seen at least ten times. The chain carries TRBV28 and TRBJ2-5; D uncertain. The CDR3 is 16 amino acids. V dropped 7 bases and J dropped 0 bases, with 18 bases sitting between them. Germline V gene data show CDR1 as MDHEN and CDR2 as SYDVKM. CDR3 sequence: CASKPAPVGYQETQYF. The DNA of the CDR3 is TGTGCCAGCAAACCTGCCCCGGTCGGGTACCAAGAGACCCAGTACTTC.

Written as DNA, the CDR3 is TGTGCCAGCACCTTAGACAGTAACTATGGCTACACCTTC. Its protein product is CASTLDSNYGYTF. This sequence joins TRBV6-1 and TRBJ1-2; D may be TRBD1 (5 bases). The CDR3 length is 13 residues. The germline V gene encodes CDR1 MNHNS and CDR2 SASEGT. V lost 7 bases, J lost 1 base, and 10 bases lay in between.

The CDR3 bases are TGCAGTGCTACGTCCCGGGACAGGGCCCCCACAGATACGCAGTATTTT. Protein sequence: CSATSRDRAPTDTQYF. V usage is TRBV20-1 and J usage is TRBJ2-3; 9 positions agree with TRBD1. Unmatched junction bases numbered 10, after V lost 4 bases and J lost 2 bases. The CDR3 totals 16 residues. The germline CDR1 and CDR2 sequences are DFQATT and SNEGSKA (reference sequence).

V gene TRBV12-3 or TRBV12-4 combines with J gene TRBJ2-7; D is undetermined. The V and J ends lost 6 bases and 4 bases respectively, with 16 bases between them. The CDR3 runs to 14 residues. The CDR3 loop reads CASSDPGLLYEQYF. Here the CDR3 DNA reads TGTGCCAGCAGCGACCCCGGGTTATTATACGAGCAGTACTTC.

The chain recombines TRBV29-1 with TRBJ2-5; D gene ambiguous. This CDR3 is 11 amino acids long. V was cut by 7 bases and J by 2 bases, with 8 bases left in between. Germline V lookup: CDR1 SQVTM, CDR2 ANQGSEA. The chain's CDR3 is CSGQSQETQYF. The CDR3 bases are TGCAGCGGGCAGAGTCAAGAGACCCAGTACTTC. Combining the CDR3 with reference TRBV29-1 and TRBJ2-5 gives the whole variable domain SAVISQKPSRDICQRGTSLTIQCQVDSQVTMMFWYRQQPGQSLTLIATANQGSEATYESGFVIDKFPISRPNLTFSTLTVSNMSPEDSSIYLCSGQSQETQYFGPGTRLLVL.

This clonotype was recorded at least ten times. The chain recombines TRBV6-1 with TRBJ1-5; no clear D gene. V lost 6 bases and J 4 bases, leaving 10 bases between the germline ends. CDR3 length equals 13 residues. CDR1 and CDR2 from the germline V gene are MNHNS and SASEGT. The CDR3 DNA is TGTGCCAGCAGCCTAAGGCGAAATCAGCCCCAGCATTTT. Protein sequence: CASSLRRNQPQHF.